This T cell receptor beta chain was sequenced in a study of CD8 T cells in ankylosing spondylitis. Study results and caveats: Disease-linked clones proved CD8+ and comparatively uncommon in peripheral blood. The clones that were linked to disease were reported to be significantly enriched in matched synovial fluid samples from ankylosing spondylitis patients.

By quantitative 5'-RACE with molecular barcodes, the TCR beta libraries were made. MiXCR was run by TCRdb on the 5' RACE reads, yielding one entry per CDR3 protein. Of 45,000 to 65,000 distinct CDR3 sequences in the sample, approximately 8% are singletons; the top ten hold over 6.5%. V lost 2 bases, J lost 5 bases, and 13 bases stayed unmatched. Germline loops: CDR1 SGHTA, CDR2 FQGNSA. This CDR3 is 17 amino acids long. This clonotype was observed many times. Its target is not known. The chain employs TRBV7-2 and TRBJ2-3; 7 nucleotides line up with TRBD1. This TCR was recovered from a female donor with ankylosing spondylitis or in good health (not recorded which). The sequencing sample was made of blood, either unsorted or a sorted T cell fraction (not recorded which). In nucleotides, the CDR3 is TGTGCCAGCAGCTTACTCTATAGACAGGGAATTAGAGATACGCAGTATTTT. Its protein product is CASSLLYRQGIRDTQYF.